This is a list of T cell receptor beta chains from one sample in a study of cytomegalovirus exposure and HLA in healthy donors. Generated by immunoSEQ multiplex PCR, the TCRdb table keeps only in-frame clones and is missing some. Of around 91,000 clones listed, about two thirds are singletons. Sequencing used PBMCs. The source of these receptors is a human donor in good health. Both conserved end residues are part of each CDR3. The D gene is left open where the match is weak. Clone size is stated in some rows and not others, as once, few, many or a class when expanded.

length | J | D | size | V | DNA | CDR3
14 | TRBJ1-2 | NA | NA | TRBV19 | TGTGCCAGTAGTATAGTCACAGGGAACTATGGCTACAACTTC | CASSIVTGNYGYNF
15 | TRBJ1-1 | NA | NA | TRBV14 | TGTGCCAGCAGCCAAGGCAGGGTTTTCCACACTGAAGCTTTCTTT | CASSQGRVFHTEAFF
15 | TRBJ1-1 | TRBD1 | few | TRBV6-5 | TGTGCCAGCAGTCTTAACCGGGACAGGGGCTCTGAAGCTTTCTTT | CASSLNRDRGSEAFF
16 | TRBJ2-1 | TRBD2 | NA | TRBV9 | TGTGCCAGCAGCGTAGCTACGGGACTAGCGTCGAATGAGCAGTTCTTC | CASSVATGLASNEQFF
17 | TRBJ2-5 | TRBD2 | NA | TRBV7-8 | TGTGCCAGCAGCTTAGCGGGGACTAGCGGGGTCCAAGAGACCCAGTACTTC | CASSLAGTSGVQETQYF
12 | TRBJ2-7 | TRBD2 | NA | TRBV11-1 | TGTGCCAGCAGCCGACTAGCGACCGAGCAGTACTTC | CASSRLATEQYF
14 | TRBJ1-1 | NA | NA | TRBV5-1 | TGCGCCAGCAGCACCGGGAACATGAACACTGAAGCTTTCTTT | CASSTGNMNTEAFF
14 | TRBJ2-7 | TRBD1 | NA | TRBV9 | TGTGCCAGCAGCGGGTGGGGACAGGGGGGCGAGCAGTACTTC | CASSGWGQGGEQYF
18 | TRBJ2-3 | TRBD1 | NA | TRBV5-4 | TGTGCCAGCAGCTTGGTGTCAGGGGGCGCGGTCGGCACAGATACGCAGTATTTT | CASSLVSGGAVGTDTQYF
16 | TRBJ2-2 | TRBD2 | few | TRBV4-3 | TGCGCCAGCAGCCAAGAAGCAGCGGGGCTGACCGGGGAGCTGTTTTTT | CASSQEAAGLTGELFF
15 | TRBJ2-3 | NA | once | TRBV7-9 | TGTGCCAGCAGCTTAGTCAGGCCCGTTGTGGATACGCAGTATTTT | CASSLVRPVVDTQYF
20 | TRBJ2-1 | TRBD2 | few | TRBV7-3 | TGTGCCAGCAGCCCCGGGACTAGCGGGGCCTACAAAAGCTCCTACAATGAGCAGTTCTTC | CASSPGTSGAYKSSYNEQFF
14 | TRBJ1-6 | TRBD1 | NA | TRBV6-5 | TGTGCCAGCAGTATGACAGGGAGGAATTCACCCCTCCACTTT | CASSMTGRNSPLHF
14 | TRBJ1-1 | TRBD1 | NA | TRBV7-3 | TGTGCCAGCAGCTCGACAGGGGGTGCAACTGAAGCTTTCTTT | CASSSTGGATEAFF
15 | TRBJ1-4 | NA | once | TRBV6-5 | TGTGCCAGCAGCCCGAGAGGGTCCTTTAATGAAAAACTGTTTTTT | CASSPRGSFNEKLFF
14 | TRBJ2-7 | TRBD1 | NA | TRBV7-2 | TGTGCCAGCAGCTTAGTGGGACAGCCCTACGAGCAGTACTTC | CASSLVGQPYEQYF
15 | TRBJ2-3 | NA | NA | TRBV5-1 | TGCGCCAGCAGCTTGTCTAGCAGAAGCACAGATACGCAGTATTTT | CASSLSSRSTDTQYF
16 | TRBJ2-2 | NA | few | TRBV9 | TGTGCCAGCAGCGCCCTTTCGGGGGAATTTACCGGGGAGCTGTTTTTT | CASSALSGEFTGELFF
13 | TRBJ2-1 | TRBD1 | NA | TRBV29-1 | TGCAGCGTTGACCCAAACAGGGGCGATGAGCAGTTCTTC | CSVDPNRGDEQFF
15 | TRBJ1-4 | NA | few | TRBV7-2 | TGTGCCAGCAGACTACAGGGAACCGCTAATGAAAAACTGTTTTTT | CASRLQGTANEKLFF
13 | TRBJ2-5 | TRBD2 | NA | TRBV5-6 | TGTGCCAGCAGCTTCCCTAGCGGAGAGACCCAGTACTTC | CASSFPSGETQYF
15 | TRBJ1-2 | TRBD1 | once | TRBV10-3 | TGTGCCATCAGTGAGGAGACAGGGGTTAACTATGGCTACACCTTC | CAISEETGVNYGYTF
15 | TRBJ1-1 | NA | NA | TRBV6-5 | TGTGCCAGCAGTTACACGCCTTCGGGGGGCACTGAAGCTTTCTTT | CASSYTPSGGTEAFF
16 | TRBJ1-6 | NA | NA | TRBV6-4 | TGTGCCAGCAGTGACAGTTCGGCAGGGGTGTTTTCACCCCTCCACTTT | CASSDSSAGVFSPLHF
15 | TRBJ2-5 | TRBD2 | NA | TRBV9 | TGTGCCAGCAGCGTATCAGCTAGCGGCCAAGAGACCCAGTACTTC | CASSVSASGQETQYF
13 | TRBJ1-6 | NA | NA | TRBV14 | TGTGCCAGCAGCCAACAGTATAATTCACCCCTCCACTTT | CASSQQYNSPLHF
18 | TRBJ2-3 | NA | NA | TRBV4-3 | TGCGCCAGCAGCCAAGAGAGGAGACGCAGGGGTAGCACAGATACGCAGTATTTT | CASSQERRRRGSTDTQYF
17 | TRBJ1-3 | TRBD1 | few | TRBV7-8 | TGTGCCAGCACCACTTACCACATACAGGGGACTGGAAACACCATATATTTT | CASTTYHIQGTGNTIYF
13 | TRBJ1-2 | NA | NA | TRBV18 | TGTGCCAGCTCACAGGGGGTGAACTATGGCTACACCTTC | CASSQGVNYGYTF
17 | TRBJ2-2 | TRBD2 | NA | TRBV7-2 | TGTGCCAGCAGCTACGGAAGGACTAGCGATAACACCGGGGAGCTGTTTTTT | CASSYGRTSDNTGELFF
18 | TRBJ1-1 | TRBD1 | NA | TRBV5-1 | TGCGCCAGCAGCCCCGCGGTTACCGGGACAGCCAGAAACCCTGAAGCTTTCTTT | CASSPAVTGTARNPEAFF
15 | TRBJ2-5 | NA | once | TRBV2 | TGTGCCAGCACTCGGGTGCTGGGGAGACAAGAGACCCAGTACTTC | CASTRVLGRQETQYF
13 | TRBJ2-7 | NA | few | TRBV30 | TGTGCCTGGAGTTTGCCGACCGGACAGCTAGAGCACTTC | CAWSLPTGQLEHF
14 | TRBJ2-7 | NA | once | TRBV5-1 | TGCGCCAGCAGCTCGAGACAAAATATCTACGAGCAGTACTTC | CASSSRQNIYEQYF
15 | TRBJ2-7 | TRBD2 | NA | TRBV7-3 | TGTGCCAGCAGCTTTAGCGGGGAGAGCTCCTACGAGCAGTACTTC | CASSFSGESSYEQYF
13 | TRBJ2-7 | TRBD1 | few | TRBV5-5 | TGTGCCAGCAGCCACCGACAGGGCTACGAGCAGTACTTC | CASSHRQGYEQYF
14 | TRBJ1-1 | TRBD1 | NA | TRBV5-1 | TGCGCCAGCAGACCAGGGGGCGAAAACACTGAAGCTTTCTTT | CASRPGGENTEAFF
16 | TRBJ1-1 | NA | NA | TRBV7-9 | TGTGCCAGCAGCACCCAAGCCGGGGGAGGTATAACTGAAGCTTTCTTT | CASSTQAGGGITEAFF
14 | TRBJ1-1 | NA | NA | TRBV9 | TGTGCCAGCGGTACCGGGGGGGATAACACTGAAGCTTTCTTT | CASGTGGDNTEAFF
14 | TRBJ2-3 | TRBD2 | NA | TRBV7-2 | TGTGCCAGCAGCTTAGACCGGGGGGGAGATACGCAGTATTTT | CASSLDRGGDTQYF
13 | TRBJ1-6 | TRBD1 | few | TRBV30 | TGTGCCTGGGGGAAGACAGGGTCTTCACCCCTCCACTTT | CAWGKTGSSPLHF